The 17 T cell receptor beta chains given below trace back to one sample, sequenced in a study of response to subunit inactivated influenza vaccine. TCRdb passed the RT-PCR reads through MiXCR, listing each CDR3 protein once. The data contain some 540,000 distinct CDR3 sequences, 20% to 25% of them singletons. These same records also appear under a second study, on T cells expressing NK-cell markers. According to that study: Production of TCR beta cDNA relied on 5'RACE template switching with UMIs.

The sequencing used CD4+ T cells sorted from PBMCs, collected about 12 days after vaccination. The receptors come from a man aged 45 to 65 who received an inactivated influenza vaccine.

The chain has TRBV20-1 and TRBJ2-5; possible D gene TRBD2, 7 bases. This CDR3 is built from 14 residues. CDR1 is DFQATT, CDR2 SNEGSKA, per germline (reference sequence). Trimming removed 6 bases at V and 7 bases at J, with 21 bases between. The CDR3 spells CSAHNAGAGVTQYF. The DNA of the CDR3 is TGCAGTGCCCACAATGCGGGGGCAGGGGTGACCCAGTACTTC.

The V call is TRBV24-1, the J call TRBJ2-3; perhaps TRBD2 as D (6 bases). The germline CDR1 and CDR2 sequences are KGHDR and SFDVKD. The ends were cut back, 4 bases at V and 2 bases at J, with 12 bases in the middle. The CDR3 has 15 residues. The CDR3 protein is CATSDPRLVTDTQYF. CDR3 coding DNA: TGTGCCACCAGTGACCCTCGACTAGTCACAGATACGCAGTATTTT.

This clonotype was recorded a few times. The chain uses TRBV29-1 and TRBJ2-2; D possibly matches TRBD1 or TRBD2 (5 bases each). Deletions cut 4 bases from V and 2 bases from J, with 29 bases between. The CDR3 contains 20 residues. From germline, CDR1 is SQVTM and CDR2 ANQGSEA. The CDR3 loop reads CSVGRGKDRAGQSNTGELFF. The CDR3 nucleotides read TGCAGCGTTGGCCGGGGCAAAGACAGAGCCGGCCAATCTAACACCGGGGAGCTGTTTTTT.

V and J are TRBV5-1 and TRBJ2-2; 12 positions agree with TRBD2. The CDR3 runs 18 residues. The junction had 10 bases not matched to a gene; V was cut back by 4 bases and J by 3 bases. CDR1 SGHRS and CDR2 YFSETQ come from the germline V gene. The CDR3 is CASSLRTSGEGYTGELFF. CDR3 coding DNA: TGCGCCAGCAGCCTACGGACTAGCGGGGAAGGATACACCGGGGAGCTGTTTTTT. The whole variable domain, remainder taken from reference TRBV5-1 and TRBJ2-2, is KAGVTQTPRYLIKTRGQQVTLSCSPISGHRSVSWYQQTPGQGLQFLFEYFSETQRNKGNFPGRFSGRQFSNSRSEMNVSTLELGDSALYLCASSLRTSGEGYTGELFFGEGSRLTVL.

The chain recombines TRBV20-1 with TRBJ1-5; D gene ambiguous. The CDR3 contains 13 residues. V was cut by 1 base and J by 5 bases, with 9 bases left in between. The germline gives CDR1 DFQATT, CDR2 SNEGSKA (reference sequence). For the CDR3, the DNA is TGCAGTGCTAGAGGGCAGATTTATCAGCCCCAGCATTTT. The encoded protein is CSARGQIYQPQHF.

V is TRBV5-1 and J is TRBJ1-6, with 7 bases fitting TRBD1. The CDR3 runs to 15 residues. Germline V CDR1 and CDR2: SGHRS, YFSETQ. V shed 4 bases and J 5 bases; nucleotides not matched to a gene: 6. CDR3 loop: CASSETGTNNSPLHF. DNA for the CDR3: TGCGCCAGCAGCGAGACAGGGACGAATAATTCACCCCTCCACTTT.

V and J are TRBV3-1 and TRBJ2-7, with 8 bases fitting TRBD1. The V segment lost 1 base and the J segment 7 bases; nucleotides outside the gene matches: 9. This CDR3 comprises 15 residues. The germline CDR1 and CDR2 sequences are LGHDT and YNNKEL (reference sequence). As DNA, the CDR3 is TGTGCCAGCAGCCAAGGATCGCAGGGGGCAAGGGAGCAGTACTTC. It is translated as CASSQGSQGAREQYF.

This clonotype has just a few counts. The chain links TRBV5-1 to TRBJ2-4, with 14 bases identical to TRBD2. The CDR3 has 17 amino acids. V was pared by 0 bases and J by 4 bases, with 3 bases of the junction left unmatched. CDR1 and CDR2 from the germline V gene are SGHRS and YFSETQ. CDR3 nucleotides: TGCGCCAGCAGCTTGGGGGGACTAGCGGGAGTGAAAAACATTCAGTACTTC. Residues: CASSLGGLAGVKNIQYF.

This clonotype was detected a few times. V gene TRBV5-5 combines with J gene TRBJ2-7; 13 positions agree with TRBD2. V lost 1 base to trimming and J lost 1 base; unmatched junction nucleotides: 5. Germline V gives CDR1 SGHKS, CDR2 YYEKEE (reference sequence). The CDR3 is made up of 17 amino acids. The CDR3 nucleotides read TGTGCCAGCAGCTTGATACTAGCGGGGGGGCCATCCTACGAGCAGTACTTC. It yields the protein CASSLILAGGPSYEQYF.

CDR3 sequence (DNA): TGCAGTGCATACAGCGGGAACACGGATAGGTTCCTACCCGAGCAGTACTTC. As protein: CSAYSGNTDRFLPEQYF. This rearrangement joins TRBV20-1 to TRBJ2-7, with TRBD2 identical over 7 bases. Germline CDR1 is DFQATT and CDR2 is SNEGSKA (reference sequence). V trimming: 6 bases; J trimming: 6 bases; junction bases outside the gene matches: 23. CDR3 length: 17 residues.

The chain employs TRBV24-1 and TRBJ2-5, with TRBD1 matching 9 bases. Unmatched junction bases numbered 4, after V lost 9 bases and J lost 6 bases. CDR1 and CDR2 from the germline V gene are KGHDR and SFDVKD. The CDR3 sequence is 12 residues long. DNA for the CDR3: TGTGCCACCTCGACAGGGGGTAAGACCCAGTACTTC. It codes for CATSTGGKTQYF.

V usage is TRBV20-1 and J usage is TRBJ2-7; 10 bases align to TRBD2. Germline CDR1 and CDR2: DFQATT and SNEGSKA (reference sequence). The CDR3 is 16 residues long. Trimming at V came to 2 bases and at J to 5 bases, leaving 12 bases not matched to a gene. The CDR3 is CSARPSSGSGGNEQYF. The CDR3 coding sequence is TGCAGTGCTAGACCTTCTAGCGGGAGCGGTGGGAACGAGCAGTACTTC.

The chain joins TRBV7-2 to TRBJ2-3; 9 bases agree with TRBD2. The V gene end was trimmed by 1 base and the J gene end by 4 bases; junction bases not matched to a gene: 6. Germline V lookup: CDR1 SGHTA, CDR2 FQGNSA. This CDR3 has 16 amino acids. The CDR3 region is CASSLVAGGQADTQYF. CDR3 nucleotide sequence: TGTGCCAGCAGCTTAGTGGCGGGGGGGCAGGCAGATACGCAGTATTTT. Full variable domain (missing parts from reference TRBV7-2 and TRBJ2-3): GAGVSQSPSNKVTEKGKDVELRCDPISGHTALYWYRQSLGQGLEFLIYFQGNSAPDKSGLPSDRFSAERTGGSVSTLTIQRTQQEDSAVYLCASSLVAGGQADTQYFGPGTRLTVL.

The gene calls are TRBV18 and TRBJ2-7; D possibly corresponds to TRBD1 (6 bases). The CDR3 totals 13 residues. In germline, CDR1 is KGHSH, CDR2 LQKENI. V was cut by 4 bases and J by 1 base, with 8 bases left in between. The CDR3 loop is CASSRGTSYEQYF. The CDR3 DNA sequence: TGTGCCAGCTCACGGGGGACATCCTACGAGCAGTACTTC.

A few counts support this clonotype. The rearrangement joins TRBV11-2 to TRBJ2-3; D may be TRBD2 (6 bases). Germline CDR1 is SGHAT and CDR2 is FQNNGV. The CDR3 runs to 17 residues. With 5 bases removed from V and 3 bases from J, the gap between germline ends came to 21 bases. The CDR3 loop reads CASSGRLGNVRTDTQYF. In nucleotides, the CDR3 is TGTGCCAGCAGCGGACGACTAGGAAATGTCAGGACAGATACGCAGTATTTT.

This clonotype was detected only a few times. CDR3: CASSLRREMNTEAFF. Written as DNA, the CDR3 is TGTGCCAGCAGTTTAAGACGGGAAATGAACACTGAAGCTTTCTTT. The rearrangement links TRBV12-3 or TRBV12-4 to TRBJ1-1, with unresolved D. The CDR3 spans 15 residues. With 2 bases removed from V and 0 bases from J, the gap between germline ends came to 10 bases.

The chain is built from TRBV7-8 and TRBJ2-7; TRBD2 is a possible D gene (5 bases). The V and J ends lost 6 bases and 0 bases respectively, with 15 bases between them. The CDR3 consists of 15 residues. CDR1 is SGHVS, CDR2 FQNEAQ, per germline. CDR3 amino acids: CASRDWTESSYEQYF. The CDR3 DNA is TGTGCCAGCAGGGACTGGACGGAGAGCTCCTACGAGCAGTACTTC.